The 20 T cell receptor beta chains listed next were all sequenced from one sample in a study of CD8+ T cells in alopecia areata. Reverse transcription of extracted RNA yielded cDNA, which provided the sequencing template. Profiling relied on immunoSEQ multiplex PCR, and the TCRdb table lists in-frame clones only, not all of them. The profile shows about 250,000 clones, over 45% of them singletons. Treatment given: oral pan-JAK inhibitor, 5-10 mg twice daily. The sequences come from CD4+ T cells sorted from blood, collected between weeks 51 and 52, from a patient treated with tofacitinib. These receptors all come from a human donor with alopecia areata.

The chain uses TRBV2 and TRBJ2-3; perhaps TRBD1 as D (6 bases). The V and J ends lost 8 bases and 1 base respectively, with 10 bases between them. There are 13 residues in the CDR3. The germline CDR1 and CDR2 sequences are SNHLY and FYNNEI. The CDR3: CASRPGGTDTQYF. DNA of the CDR3: TGTGCCAGCCGGCCAGGGGGCACAGATACGCAGTATTTT.

The sample holds a few counts of this clone. The rearrangement joins TRBV5-6 to TRBJ2-3; no reliable D call. The V and J ends lost 0 bases and 0 bases respectively, with 5 bases between them. The CDR3 covers 14 residues. Germline CDR1 and CDR2: SGHDT and YYEEEE. For the CDR3, the DNA is TGTGCCAGCAGCTTGGAGATTAGCACAGATACGCAGTATTTT. Its protein is CASSLEISTDTQYF.

This clone was seen a few times. At one end the junction does not follow the germline gene, possibly because of a read error. V usage is TRBV7-2 and J usage is TRBJ1-6; unclear D gene. Germline V lookup: CDR1 SGHTA, CDR2 FQGNSA. The CDR3 covers 15 residues. The CDR3 spells CASSVANRYNSPLHF. The DNA of the CDR3 is TGTGCCAGCAGCGTAGCAAACAGATATAATTCACCCCTCCACTTT.

The V and J genes are TRBV5-6 and TRBJ2-7; D call uncertain. In germline, CDR1 is SGHDT, CDR2 YYEEEE. With 0 bases removed from V and 6 bases from J, the gap between germline ends came to 4 bases. This CDR3 contains 11 residues. The DNA of the CDR3 is TGTGCCAGCAGCTTGGCAGCCGAGCAGTACTTC. Translated: CASSLAAEQYF. Complete variable domain (other parts from reference TRBV5-6 and TRBJ2-7): DAGVTQSPTHLIKTRGQQVTLRCSPKSGHDTVSWYQQALGQGPQFIFQYYEEEERQRGNFPDRFSGHQFPNYSSELNVNALLLGDSALYLCASSLAAEQYFGPGTRLTVT.

The rearrangement joins TRBV5-1 to TRBJ1-2, with 12 positions matching TRBD1. Germline trimming cut 4 bases from V and 7 bases from J; bases unmatched to any gene: 8. Germline CDR1 SGHRS, CDR2 YFSETQ. The CDR3 consists of 15 residues. CDR3 protein: CASSTEGQGAAGYTF. The DNA for the CDR3 is TGCGCCAGCAGCACCGAGGGACAGGGGGCGGCTGGCTACACCTTC. Filled out from reference TRBV5-1 and TRBJ1-2, the complete variable domain reads KAGVTQTPRYLIKTRGQQVTLSCSPISGHRSVSWYQQTPGQGLQFLFEYFSETQRNKGNFPGRFSGRQFSNSRSEMNVSTLELGDSALYLCASSTEGQGAAGYTFGSGTRLTVV.

This CDR3 reads CALGAVWGNTIYF. CDR3 nucleotide sequence: TGTGCCTTGGGGGCAGTCTGGGGAAACACCATATATTTT. V and J are TRBV30 and TRBJ1-3; TRBD1 might be the D (6 bases). Germline V gives CDR1 GTSNPN, CDR2 SVGIG (reference sequence). The CDR3 is made up of 13 amino acids. V was clipped by 7 bases and J by 4 bases, with 14 bases between them.

This clone was seen a handful of times. The chain uses TRBV29-1 and TRBJ1-5; D gene ambiguous. Deletions cut 7 bases from V and 1 base from J, with 8 bases between. The CDR3 sequence is 12 residues long. Per germline, CDR1 SQVTM and CDR2 ANQGSEA. Here the CDR3 reads CSARSSNQPQHF. The CDR3 coding sequence is TGCAGCGCCCGTTCGAGCAATCAGCCCCAGCATTTT.

This clone was picked up many times. The chain has TRBV5-6 and TRBJ2-3, with no clear D. The CDR3 has 16 amino acids. V gave up 0 bases and J gave up 0 bases, with 11 bases separating them. Germline V gives CDR1 SGHDT, CDR2 YYEEEE. CDR3 nucleotides: TGTGCCAGCAGCTTGGACCCCCAGATCAGCACAGATACGCAGTATTTT. Its translation: CASSLDPQISTDTQYF.

As DNA, the CDR3 is TGTGCCACCAGCAGTCAGGGTTACCAAGAGACCCAGTACTTC. It yields the protein CATSSQGYQETQYF. This chain connects TRBV15 to TRBJ2-5; possible D gene TRBD1, 5 bases. The germline gives CDR1 LNHNV, CDR2 YYDKDF (reference sequence). The CDR3 has 14 amino acids. Trimming pared 3 bases from V and 0 bases from J, leaving 8 bases between.

The J gene is TRBJ2-4, the V gene TRBV30; unclear D gene. The CDR3 consists of 11 residues. The V and J ends lost 0 bases and 9 bases respectively, with 6 bases between them. Germline V gene sequence: CDR1 GTSNPN, CDR2 SVGIG (reference sequence). This CDR3 is CAWSVLGIQYF. CDR3 coding DNA: TGTGCCTGGAGTGTACTGGGCATTCAGTACTTC.

This clone was detected only a few times. The rearrangement uses TRBV25-1 and TRBJ1-1, with 9 bases lining up with TRBD1. V shed 8 bases, J shed 1 base, and the junction held 5 bases outside the gene matches. The CDR3 contains 14 residues. Germline V CDR1 and CDR2: MGHDK, SYGVNS. DNA of the CDR3: TGTGCCAGCGTAATGACAGGGGGGAACACTGAAGCTTTCTTT. Protein sequence: CASVMTGGNTEAFF.

The chain uses TRBV30 and TRBJ1-2; no definite D call. V lost 7 bases and J lost 0, with 12 bases in between. Germline V lookup: CDR1 GTSNPN, CDR2 SVGIG (reference sequence). The CDR3 has 13 residues. CDR3 nucleotide sequence: TGTGCCTCGATCAGCCGTTCTAACTATGGCTACACCTTC. Encoded protein: CASISRSNYGYTF.

The V and J genes are TRBV7-9 and TRBJ2-6, with no clear D. V lost 5 bases and J lost 0, with 8 bases in between. Germline V gene data show CDR1 as SEHNR and CDR2 as FQNEAQ (reference sequence). The CDR3 is 15 amino acids. CDR3 sequence: CASSRRASGANVLTF. The CDR3 nucleotides are TGTGCCAGCAGCCGTCGGGCCTCTGGGGCCAACGTCCTGACTTTC.

This clone came up a few times. V and J are TRBV9 and TRBJ2-3, with D possibly being TRBD1 (6 bases). The CDR3 is 14 residues long. Germline-derived CDR1 and CDR2 are SGDLS and YYNGEE. V gave up 2 bases and J gave up 4 bases, with 11 bases separating them. The CDR3 DNA is TGTGCCAGCAGCGTGAGACAGGCCCCAGATACGCAGTATTTT. Translation gives CASSVRQAPDTQYF.

The V and J genes are TRBV6-1 and TRBJ2-6; D is possibly TRBD1 (6 bases). The V gene's germline CDR1 is MNHNS and CDR2 SASEGT. The CDR3 length is 17 residues. Trimming removed 2 bases at V and 0 bases at J, with 11 bases between. The CDR3 region is CASSEPGHHSGANVLTF. The CDR3 nucleotides read TGTGCCAGCAGTGAACCGGGACACCACTCTGGGGCCAACGTCCTGACTTTC.

This clone turned up a few times. The chain carries TRBV10-3 and TRBJ2-7, with D possibly called TRBD1 or TRBD2 (6 bases each). Germline values: CDR1 ENHRY, CDR2 SYGVKD. Trimming cost V 3 bases and J 2 bases, with 14 bases left between them. The CDR3 has 15 amino acids. This chain's CDR3 is CAISERGARPYEQYF. DNA for the CDR3: TGTGCCATCAGTGAAAGGGGGGCTCGGCCCTACGAGCAGTACTTC.

The chain carries TRBV29-1 and TRBJ2-1, with a weak D call TRBD2 (5 bases). The germline gives CDR1 SQVTM, CDR2 ANQGSEA. Trimming stripped 7 bases from V and 6 bases from J, with 19 bases between. The CDR3 contains 14 residues. In DNA, the CDR3 is TGCAGCGCCGGGCCGCAGGTAAGCGGCAATGAGCAGTTCTTC. Translation: CSAGPQVSGNEQFF.

This chain connects TRBV7-9 to TRBJ2-5; 8 positions agree with TRBD2. The trim removed 5 bases at V and 2 bases at J, leaving 7 bases unmatched. This CDR3 has 15 amino acids. In germline, CDR1 is SEHNR, CDR2 FQNEAQ (reference sequence). CDR3 region: CASSLGLAGQETQYF. CDR3 in DNA: TGTGCCAGCAGCCTGGGCTTAGCGGGGCAAGAGACCCAGTACTTC. Full variable domain (missing parts from reference TRBV7-9 and TRBJ2-5): DTGVSQNPRHKITKRGQNVTFRCDPISEHNRLYWYRQTLGQGPEFLTYFQNEAQLEKSRLLSDRFSAERPKGSFSTLEIQRTEQGDSAMYLCASSLGLAGQETQYFGPGTRLLVL.

The chain couples TRBV30 to TRBJ1-2; perhaps TRBD1 as D (5 bases). The ends were cut back, 4 bases at V and 2 bases at J, with 14 bases in the middle. The germline V gene has CDR1 GTSNPN and CDR2 SVGIG (reference sequence). This CDR3 is built from 14 residues. The CDR3 is CAWTLGAGNYGYTF. The DNA for the CDR3 is TGTGCCTGGACCCTAGGGGCAGGGAACTATGGCTACACCTTC.

The rearrangement joins TRBV5-1 to TRBJ1-2, with D perhaps matching TRBD1 (5 bases). The germline V and J ends were trimmed by 3 bases and 8 bases, with 14 bases remaining between them. Germline V lookup: CDR1 SGHRS, CDR2 YFSETQ. The CDR3 runs to 13 residues. As DNA, the CDR3 is TGCGCCAGCAGCTGGCTAAGGGGTTACGGCTACACCTTC. Translated: CASSWLRGYGYTF.